Below, 4 T cell receptor beta chains from the same sample are listed, as sequenced in a study of blood T cells in healthy people across ages. It was with a sample-barcoded 5' primer and a J-beta primer mix that a second PCR of roughly 7 to 12 cycles was run. One entry per CDR3 protein results from TCRdb running MiXCR on the 5' RACE reads. This table has about a million distinct CDR3 sequences, 30% to 40% appearing once. The specimen sequenced was blood. All receptors derive from a young man in good health.

This chain links TRBV6-2 or TRBV6-3 with TRBJ2-4; tentative D call: TRBD2 (5 bases). Trimming cost V 7 bases and J 3 bases, with 13 bases left between them. Germline V gene lookup returns CDR1 MNHEY and CDR2 SVGEGT. This CDR3 has 14 residues. As DNA, the CDR3 is TGTGCCAGCACCTTAGGAGGCGGCAAAAACATTCAGTACTTC. This encodes CASTLGGGKNIQYF.

This clonotype was observed a handful of times. The genes are TRBV7-2 and TRBJ2-1, with TRBD2 matching 7 bases. CDR1 is SGHTA, CDR2 FQGNSA, per germline. CDR3 length: 14 residues. J lost 8 bases, V lost 6 bases, and 10 bases had no gene match. CDR3 coding DNA: TGTGCCAGCAGGGGGGGGAGAATTATCCATGAGCAGTTCTTC. Encoded protein: CASRGGRIIHEQFF.

This clonotype was seen a single time. V gene TRBV28 combines with J gene TRBJ1-5; 10 bases fit TRBD1. CDR1 MDHEN and CDR2 SYDVKM come from the germline V gene. V lost 4 bases to trimming and J lost 4 bases; unmatched junction nucleotides: 7. This CDR3 region has 16 residues. The CDR3 is CASSSPGQGFNQPQHF. CDR3 coding DNA: TGTGCCAGCAGTTCTCCGGGACAGGGGTTTAATCAGCCCCAGCATTTT.

Only a few counts were recorded for this clonotype. CDR3 region: CASSLGQPTIPGYGYTF. As DNA, the CDR3 is TGTGCCAGCAGCTTAGGGCAGCCGACAATTCCCGGCTATGGCTACACCTTC. The V gene is TRBV7-6, the J gene TRBJ1-2, with D unresolved. The V gene's germline CDR1 is SGHVS and CDR2 FNYEAQ. The CDR3 runs to 17 residues. V was trimmed by 1 base and J by 4 bases, leaving 19 bases between them.